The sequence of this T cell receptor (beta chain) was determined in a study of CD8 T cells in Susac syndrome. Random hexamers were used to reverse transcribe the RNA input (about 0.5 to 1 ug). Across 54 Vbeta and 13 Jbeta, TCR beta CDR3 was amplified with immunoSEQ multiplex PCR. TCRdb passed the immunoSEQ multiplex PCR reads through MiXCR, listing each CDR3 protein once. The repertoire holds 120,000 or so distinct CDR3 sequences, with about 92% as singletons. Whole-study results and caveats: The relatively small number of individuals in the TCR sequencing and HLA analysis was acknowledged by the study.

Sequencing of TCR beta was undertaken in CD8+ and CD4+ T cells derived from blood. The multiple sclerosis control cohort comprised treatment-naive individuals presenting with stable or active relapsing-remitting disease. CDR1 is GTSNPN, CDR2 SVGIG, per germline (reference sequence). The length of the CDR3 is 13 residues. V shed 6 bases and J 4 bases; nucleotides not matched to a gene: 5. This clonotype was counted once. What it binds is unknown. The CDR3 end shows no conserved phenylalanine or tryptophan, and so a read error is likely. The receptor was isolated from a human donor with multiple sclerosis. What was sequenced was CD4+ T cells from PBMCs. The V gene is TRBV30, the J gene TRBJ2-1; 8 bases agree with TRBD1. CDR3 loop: CACQGARYNEQFL. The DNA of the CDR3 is TGTGCCTGTCAGGGGGCGCGGTACAATGAGCAGTTCCTC.